This T cell receptor beta chain comes out of a study of blood T cell repertoires in COVID-19. As for the study in general: Samples came from the United States, Italy and Spain, spanning acute and convalescent COVID-19. PBMCs, B-cell-depleted T cells, or T cells provided the cDNA or gDNA that made up the material.

In the study's own analysis: Researchers report that nucleated cell counts were estimated from reference gene primer amplification. The repertoire was sequenced with immunoSEQ multiplex PCR; TCRdb's copy has only in-frame clones and lacks some. Clone size and V and J calls were adopted from that table, with D and trimming inferred from the DNA. The sample lists approximately 59,000 clones, over 80% occurring once. CDR3 length: 15 amino acids. Germline trimming cut 7 bases from V and 0 bases from J; bases unmatched to any gene: 4. Germline V gives CDR1 SEHNR, CDR2 FQNEAQ (reference sequence). The TCR sequence derives from a woman over 75 with acute or convalescent COVID-19. This sequence joins TRBV7-9 and TRBJ2-2, with 8 bases fitting TRBD1. Sample: peripheral blood. In DNA form, the CDR3 reads TGTGCCAGCAACCCAGGGGGCGCGAACACCGGGGAGCTGTTTTTT. Translation: CASNPGGANTGELFF.